This T cell receptor beta chain was captured in a study of beta chain features in type 1 diabetes. Study results and limitations: Resolution of whether HLA type affects TCRB rearrangement was not achieved here. Type 1 diabetes patients had moderately but significantly shorter TCRB CDR3s in all four CD4+ subsets.

Germline values: CDR1 WNHNN, CDR2 SYGVQD (reference sequence). The CDR3 sequence is 12 residues long. Trimming removed 5 bases at V and 10 bases at J, with 12 bases between. Concerning this clone itself: As yet, its antigen is unknown.

Donors underwent one heparinised blood draw, about 120 mL on average. Investigators reverse transcribed all isolated RNA, so they sequenced expressed TCRB transcripts. Data came from immunoSEQ multiplex PCR; TCRdb stores just in-frame clones and leaves some out. The repertoire holds 150,000 to 200,000 clones, roughly 60% seen once, with approximately 0.089% in the top ten. The receptor's source is a man younger than 45 with type 1 diabetes. The chain has TRBV10-1 and TRBJ2-1; D gene unclear. What was sequenced was naive CD4+ T cells from blood. The DNA for the CDR3 is TGCGCCAGCAGTAGCCTTAACCCGGAGCAGTTCTTC. The encoded protein is CASSSLNPEQFF.